The 23 T cell receptor beta chains presented below share a single source sample, sequenced in a study of control samples from healthy donors and cancer patients. Sequencing was performed with immunoSEQ multiplex PCR; in TCRdb, only in-frame clones are kept and a portion is missing. The data show 100,000 to 150,000 clones, 85% to 95% seen once. Sequenced sample: PBMCs. Receptors originate from a man older than 75 with head and neck cancer.

J is TRBJ2-2 and V is TRBV30, with D perhaps matching TRBD1 (5 bases). Germline values: CDR1 GTSNPN, CDR2 SVGIG (reference sequence). Trimming shortened V by 0 bases and J by 6 bases, and 14 bases separated the two germline ends. The CDR3 is 15 amino acids. The chain's CDR3 is CAWSVKAGKAGELFF. DNA of the CDR3: TGTGCCTGGAGTGTAAAGGCAGGGAAGGCCGGGGAGCTGTTTTTT.

The chain is built from TRBV20-1 and TRBJ2-2; D is ambiguous. The CDR3 sequence is 14 residues long. Germline CDR1 DFQATT, CDR2 SNEGSKA (reference sequence). Trimming shortened V by 3 bases and J by 1 base, and 9 bases separated the two germline ends. CDR3 bases: TGCAGTGCTAGTGTTCATGGGAACACCGGGGAGCTGTTTTTT. It is translated as CSASVHGNTGELFF.

The gene calls are TRBV5-1 and TRBJ2-7, with D tentatively TRBD2 (5 bases). The CDR3 consists of 14 residues. The ends were cut back, 5 bases at V and 2 bases at J, with 14 bases in the middle. From germline, CDR1 is SGHRS and CDR2 YFSETQ. This chain's CDR3 is CASSTGRWAYEQYF. CDR3 coding DNA: TGCGCCAGCAGTACGGGAAGATGGGCCTACGAGCAGTACTTC.

The gene calls are TRBV6-6 and TRBJ1-2; 8 bases match TRBD1. Unmatched junction bases numbered 14, after V lost 2 bases and J lost 9 bases. Germline assignment: CDR1 MNHNY and CDR2 SVGAGI (reference sequence). This CDR3 contains 16 residues. The CDR3 region is CASSYGTGPVSPSYTF. The CDR3 DNA reads as TGTGCCAGCAGTTACGGGACAGGACCAGTGAGCCCGAGCTACACCTTC.

The V call is TRBV5-6, the J call TRBJ1-1; D is possibly TRBD1 (5 bases). The germline CDR1 and CDR2 sequences are SGHDT and YYEEEE. The CDR3 is 14 residues long. Trimming shortened V by 3 bases and J by 4 bases, and 13 bases separated the two germline ends. The CDR3 spells CASSSQGRGTEAFF. The CDR3 DNA reads as TGTGCCAGCAGCTCCCAGGGTAGAGGCACTGAAGCTTTCTTT.

CDR3 region: CASSPQGIMTGELFF. In DNA form, the CDR3 reads TGCGCCAGCAGCCCCCAGGGGATTATGACCGGGGAGCTGTTTTTT. The J gene is TRBJ2-2, the V gene TRBV5-1; D is perhaps TRBD1 (6 bases). V was trimmed by 4 bases and J by 5 bases, leaving 15 bases between them. The CDR3 totals 15 residues. The germline V gene encodes CDR1 SGHRS and CDR2 YFSETQ.

V usage is TRBV3-1 (or the pseudogene TRBV3-2) and J usage is TRBJ1-1; 7 bases are a match to TRBD1. Germline V lookup: CDR1 LGHDT, CDR2 YNNKEL (reference sequence). Trimming at V came to 4 bases and at J to 7 bases, leaving 12 bases not matched to a gene. CDR3 size: 15 residues. The DNA for the CDR3 is TGTGCCAGCAGCCTAATTATGGGACAGCAGTATGAAGCTTTCTTT. As protein: CASSLIMGQQYEAFF.

This clone was counted a few times. V usage is TRBV5-4 and J usage is TRBJ1-2; D gene ambiguous. This CDR3 has 16 amino acids. The V end lost 0 bases, the J end lost 0 bases, and 12 bases lay between the germline ends. Per germline, CDR1 SGHNT and CDR2 YYREEE (reference sequence). In DNA, the CDR3 is TGTGCCAGCAGCTTGGGGGGTAATTGGGCTAACTATGGCTACACCTTC. This translates into CASSLGGNWANYGYTF.

J is TRBJ2-7 and V is TRBV7-9; perhaps D is TRBD1 or TRBD2 (6 bases each). The germline gives CDR1 SEHNR, CDR2 FQNEAQ (reference sequence). V was shortened by 4 bases and J by 3 bases, with 16 bases between the two germline ends. This CDR3 is built from 15 residues. CDR3 DNA sequence: TGTGCCAGCAGCTCCCCGGGGGCAGGGGACTACGAGCAGTACTTC. Translating gives CASSSPGAGDYEQYF. The full variable domain, with the rest looked up from reference TRBV7-9 and TRBJ2-7, is DTGVSQNPRHKITKRGQNVTFRCDPISEHNRLYWYRQTLGQGPEFLTYFQNEAQLEKSRLLSDRFSAERPKGSFSTLEIQRTEQGDSAMYLCASSSPGAGDYEQYFGPGTRLTVT.

The CDR3 sequence: CASSLIAPYEQYF. For the CDR3, the DNA is TGTGCCAGCAGCTTAATAGCCCCCTACGAGCAGTACTTC. The rearrangement joins TRBV7-8 to TRBJ2-7; D call uncertain. The V gene lost 2 bases and the J gene lost 2 bases, with 7 bases spanning the gap. Per the germline V gene, CDR1 is SGHVS and CDR2 is FQNEAQ. The CDR3 is made up of 13 amino acids.

This chain uses TRBV11-2 with TRBJ2-2, with D maybe TRBD2 (6 bases). Per the germline V gene, CDR1 is SGHAT and CDR2 is FQNNGV. Trimming cost V 1 base and J 1 base, with 13 bases left between them. This CDR3 comprises 17 residues. CDR3 nucleotides: TGTGCCAGCAGCTTAGCGTTCCTTAGCGGGAACACCGGGGAGCTGTTTTTT. Residues: CASSLAFLSGNTGELFF. Drawing the rest from reference TRBV11-2 and TRBJ2-2, the complete variable domain is EAGVAQSPRYKIIEKRQSVAFWCNPISGHATLYWYQQILGQGPKLLIQFQNNGVVDDSQLPKDRFSAERLKGVDSTLKIQPAKLEDSAVYLCASSLAFLSGNTGELFFGEGSRLTVL.

This chain uses TRBV7-9 with TRBJ1-1; TRBD1 might be the D (6 bases). Germline values: CDR1 SEHNR, CDR2 FQNEAQ (reference sequence). Trimming pared 4 bases from V and 1 base from J, leaving 13 bases between. The CDR3 contains 15 residues. The CDR3 sequence is CASSSYQGRNTEAFF. CDR3 nucleotide sequence: TGTGCCAGCAGCTCCTACCAGGGGAGGAACACTGAAGCTTTCTTT.

This clone has just one count. The chain has TRBV27 and TRBJ1-2; the D is unclear. This CDR3 comprises 15 residues. Germline CDR1 reads MNHEY; CDR2 reads SMNVEV (reference sequence). The V and J ends lost 3 bases and 0 bases respectively, with 11 bases between them. This chain's CDR3 is CASSLTGFANYGYTF. CDR3 in DNA: TGTGCCAGCAGTTTGACGGGGTTTGCTAACTATGGCTACACCTTC.

For the CDR3, the DNA is TGTGCCATCAGTGAGCCCTTGGGGGGGCCAGATACGCAGTATTTT. Its translation: CAISEPLGGPDTQYF. The V and J genes are TRBV10-3 and TRBJ2-3; tentative D call: TRBD2 (7 bases). In germline, CDR1 is ENHRY, CDR2 SYGVKD. The V end lost 2 bases, the J end lost 4 bases, and 13 bases lay between the germline ends. This CDR3 has 15 residues.

The rearrangement joins TRBV12-3 or TRBV12-4 to TRBJ2-7; D is unclear. V lost 3 bases to trimming and J lost 6 bases, with 12 bases between them. The CDR3 covers 13 residues. DNA of the CDR3: TGTGCCAGCAGTTTTCCCCCTTTCCTCGAGCAGTACTTC. Protein: CASSFPPFLEQYF.

The V call is TRBV5-1, the J call TRBJ2-7; 15 bases match TRBD2. The V segment lost 4 bases and the J segment 1 base; nucleotides outside the gene matches: 3. The CDR3 is 16 residues long. Germline V gene lookup returns CDR1 SGHRS and CDR2 YFSETQ. The CDR3 DNA sequence: TGCGCCAGCAGCCCCGGACTAGCGGGGGGGTCCTACGAGCAGTACTTC. This encodes CASSPGLAGGSYEQYF.

The chain combines TRBV2 with TRBJ2-1; TRBD2 agrees at 10 bases. The CDR3 consists of 15 residues. V lost 4 bases to trimming and J lost 5 bases; unmatched junction nucleotides: 5. CDR1 and CDR2 from the germline V gene are SNHLY and FYNNEI. CDR3 in DNA: TGTGCCAGCAGTGTGAAGCGGGGGGGCAACAATGAGCAGTTCTTC. Translation: CASSVKRGGNNEQFF.

This sequence joins TRBV10-3 and TRBJ2-7; D remains unclear. CDR3 size: 14 residues. The germline CDR1 and CDR2 sequences are ENHRY and SYGVKD. V was shortened by 1 base and J by 4 bases, with 11 bases between the two germline ends. CDR3 amino acids: CAISEFGQPYEQYF. The CDR3 nucleotides are TGTGCCATCAGTGAGTTCGGGCAACCTTACGAGCAGTACTTC.

The chain links TRBV5-6 to TRBJ1-5; no reliable D call. Trimming left V 1 base short and J 7 bases short, with 18 bases between. CDR1 SGHDT and CDR2 YYEEEE come from the germline V gene. This CDR3 comprises 16 residues. The CDR3 sequence is CASSLYLSAREQPQHF. The CDR3 nucleotides are TGTGCCAGCAGCTTGTACCTTTCTGCGCGCGAGCAGCCCCAGCATTTT.

This rearrangement joins TRBV9 to TRBJ1-6, with TRBD1 identical over 9 bases. From germline, CDR1 is SGDLS and CDR2 YYNGEE. Losses at the gene ends were 4 bases for V and 9 bases for J; bases not matched to a gene: 8. The CDR3 totals 15 residues. The CDR3 protein is CASSPGTGSSSPLHF. The CDR3 DNA reads as TGTGCCAGCAGCCCAGGGACAGGGTCAAGTTCACCCCTCCACTTT.

The rearrangement links TRBV5-1 to TRBJ2-7, with D unresolved. Germline-derived CDR1 and CDR2 are SGHRS and YFSETQ. V was clipped by 2 bases and J by 2 bases, with 8 bases between them. The CDR3 consists of 13 residues. The CDR3 sequence is CASSFESAYEQYF. CDR3 nucleotides: TGCGCCAGCAGCTTTGAATCAGCCTACGAGCAGTACTTC. Using reference TRBV5-1 and TRBJ2-7 for the parts outside the CDR3, the full variable domain is KAGVTQTPRYLIKTRGQQVTLSCSPISGHRSVSWYQQTPGQGLQFLFEYFSETQRNKGNFPGRFSGRQFSNSRSEMNVSTLELGDSALYLCASSFESAYEQYFGPGTRLTVT.

The V call is TRBV12-5, the J call TRBJ2-1; D possibly matches TRBD1 or TRBD2 (5 bases each). Germline V gene sequence: CDR1 LGHNT, CDR2 FRNRAP. Trimming shortened V by 0 bases and J by 0 bases, and 9 bases separated the two germline ends. The CDR3 loop spans 16 amino acids. The CDR3: CASGLVAGSSYNEQFF. The CDR3 region has the DNA TGTGCTAGTGGTTTGGTAGCAGGGAGCTCCTACAATGAGCAGTTCTTC.

The chain carries TRBV6-5 and TRBJ1-4; no clear D gene. The V end lost 4 bases, the J end lost 3 bases, and 9 bases lay between the germline ends. CDR3 length: 14 amino acids. CDR1 and CDR2 (germline): MNHEY, SVGAGI. The CDR3, as DNA: TGTGCCAGCAGTTTATTGGTGGCTAATGAAAAACTGTTTTTT. Translating gives CASSLLVANEKLFF.